Presented here are 6 T cell receptor beta chains from one specimen sequenced in a study of T-cell memory formation after mild COVID-19. In TCRdb, the 5' RACE reads were re-called with MiXCR into one record per CDR3 protein. This table holds about 430,000 distinct CDR3 sequences, approximately 24% found once. Sequencing used PBMCs or a T cell subset sorted from them (not recorded which). These receptors came from an adult woman who had mild COVID-19 (a few samples of this study predate the infection). Cell type and time point are not known.

The chain carries TRBV7-2 and TRBJ2-1; 10 positions agree with TRBD1. The CDR3 is 15 residues long. Losses at the gene ends were 5 bases for V and 7 bases for J; bases not matched to a gene: 8. The V gene's germline CDR1 is SGHTA and CDR2 FQGNSA. The CDR3 coding sequence is TGTGCCAGCAGCAAGGGACAGGGGCTTAGGAATGAGCAGTTCTTC. It codes for CASSKGQGLRNEQFF.

This clonotype was found a few times. The J gene is TRBJ2-5, the V gene TRBV6-5, with unresolved D. CDR3 length: 13 amino acids. The V end was cut by 6 bases, the J end by 3 bases, with 11 bases between. CDR1 is MNHEY and CDR2 is SVGAGI in the germline V gene. The CDR3 sequence: CASRRHLEETQYF. For the CDR3, the DNA is TGTGCCAGCAGGCGTCACCTAGAAGAGACCCAGTACTTC.

This chain links TRBV5-1 with TRBJ2-2, with unresolved D. In germline, CDR1 is SGHRS, CDR2 YFSETQ. The germline V and J ends were trimmed by 0 bases and 6 bases, with 12 bases remaining between them. The CDR3 length is 15 residues. CDR3 loop: CASSLVERSAGELFF. CDR3 nucleotide sequence: TGCGCCAGCAGCTTGGTAGAGCGATCCGCCGGGGAGCTGTTTTTT.

V and J are TRBV5-8 and TRBJ2-3; tentatively, D is TRBD2 (5 bases). Germline V gene sequence: CDR1 SGHTS, CDR2 YDEGEE. Trimming shortened V by 7 bases and J by 6 bases, and 9 bases separated the two germline ends. This CDR3 is built from 11 residues. Here the CDR3 DNA reads TGTGCCAGCGACTACGGGGATACGCAGTATTTT. Its translation: CASDYGDTQYF.

V is TRBV10-3 and J is TRBJ1-5; D is unclear. Per the germline V gene, CDR1 is ENHRY and CDR2 is SYGVKD. Trimming left V 3 bases short and J 0 bases short, with 6 bases between. This CDR3 has 14 amino acids. This chain's CDR3 is CAISDVSSNQPQHF. The CDR3 nucleotides are TGTGCCATCAGTGACGTCTCTAGCAATCAGCCCCAGCATTTT.

This clonotype was picked up a small number of times. The chain uses TRBV12-3 or TRBV12-4 and TRBJ2-1; D not resolved. V lost 3 bases and J 7 bases, leaving 13 bases between the germline ends. CDR3 length equals 14 residues. CDR3 in DNA: TGTGCCAGCAGTTTCCCACCGGGCGCAAATGAGCAGTTCTTC. It specifies CASSFPPGANEQFF.